This TCR beta chain was identified during a study of shared clonotypes between healthy human individuals. Germline CDR1 and CDR2: SGHVS and FQNEAQ. With V trimmed by 4 bases and J by 0 bases, 2 bases remained unmatched. The CDR3 loop spans 15 amino acids. The protocol was immunoSEQ multiplex PCR, while the TCRdb copy is restricted to in-frame clones and leaves out a portion. This sample carries about half a million clones, about 76% of them seen once, and the ten largest clones take less than 15%. The J gene is TRBJ1-3, the V gene TRBV7-8; 8 bases map to TRBD1. Sequencing input: PBMCs. This TCR was sampled from a woman in her thirties or forties in good health. Some clones in this sample may be carry-over from other donors' samples. The CDR3 is CASSYDRGSGNTIYF. The DNA for the CDR3 is TGTGCCAGCAGCTACGACAGGGGCTCTGGAAACACCATATATTTT.